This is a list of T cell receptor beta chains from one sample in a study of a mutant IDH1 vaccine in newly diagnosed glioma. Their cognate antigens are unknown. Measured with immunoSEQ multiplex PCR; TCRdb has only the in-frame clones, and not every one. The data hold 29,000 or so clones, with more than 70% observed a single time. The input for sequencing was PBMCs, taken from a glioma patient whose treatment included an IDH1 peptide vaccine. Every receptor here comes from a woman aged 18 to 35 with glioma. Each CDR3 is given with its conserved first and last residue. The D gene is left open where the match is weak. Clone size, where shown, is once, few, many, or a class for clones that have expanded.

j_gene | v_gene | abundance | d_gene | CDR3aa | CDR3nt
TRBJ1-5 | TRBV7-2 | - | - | CASSLVAGKQGQPQHF | TGTGCCAGCAGCTTAGTGGCAGGTAAACAAGGTCAGCCCCAGCATTTT
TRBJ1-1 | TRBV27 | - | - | CASSRGALGGTEAFF | TGTGCCAGCAGTCGAGGGGCGCTCGGAGGTACTGAAGCTTTCTTT
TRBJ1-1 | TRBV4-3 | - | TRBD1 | CASSQDWGQMNTEAFF | TGCGCCAGCAGCCAAGATTGGGGACAGATGAACACTGAAGCTTTCTTT
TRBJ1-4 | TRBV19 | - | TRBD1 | CASTRREGTGAEKLFF | TGTGCCAGTACCCGTCGGGAGGGGACAGGGGCTGAAAAACTGTTTTTT
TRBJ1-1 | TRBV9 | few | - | CASSALPASNTEAFF | TGTGCCAGCAGCGCCCTGCCAGCTTCGAACACTGAAGCTTTCTTT
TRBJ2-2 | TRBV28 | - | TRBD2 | CASSLGGVTGELFF | TGTGCCAGCAGTTTAGGGGGGGTGACCGGGGAGCTGTTTTTT
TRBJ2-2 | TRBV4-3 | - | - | CASSFRLGELFF | TGCGCCAGCAGCTTCCGCTTAGGGGAGCTGTTTTTT
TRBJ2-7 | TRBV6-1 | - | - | CASILNWGSYEQYF | TGTGCCAGTATCCTTAACTGGGGGTCCTACGAGCAGTACTTC
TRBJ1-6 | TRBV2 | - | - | CASSGQSTLHF | TGTGCCAGCAGTGGACAGAGCACTCTCCACTTT
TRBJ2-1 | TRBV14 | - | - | CASSLAPGSYNEQFF | TGTGCCAGCAGCCTCGCCCCGGGCTCCTACAATGAGCAGTTCTTC
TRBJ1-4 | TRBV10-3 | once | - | CAIGSRDAGDGEKLFF | TGTGCCATCGGCTCCCGGGACGCCGGGGATGGGGAAAAACTGTTTTTT
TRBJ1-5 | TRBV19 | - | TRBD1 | CASRQGASNQPQHF | TGTGCCAGTAGACAGGGGGCAAGCAATCAGCCCCAGCATTTT
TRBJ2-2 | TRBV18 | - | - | CASSPPHNTGELFF | TGTGCCAGCTCACCACCGCATAACACCGGGGAGCTGTTTTTT
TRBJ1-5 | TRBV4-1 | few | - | CASSQPPGNQPQHF | TGCGCCAGCAGCCAACCTCCCGGCAATCAGCCCCAGCATTTT
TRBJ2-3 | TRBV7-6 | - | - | CASSLSSPMPRDTQYF | TGTGCCAGCAGCTTAAGTAGCCCCATGCCCCGCGATACGCAGTATTTT
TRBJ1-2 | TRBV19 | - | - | CATQGGGAGTF | TGTGCCACCCAAGGTGGGGGGGCAGGAACCTTC
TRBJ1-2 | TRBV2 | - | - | CASSDYSYGYTF | TGTGCCAGCAGTGATTATTCCTATGGCTACACCTTC
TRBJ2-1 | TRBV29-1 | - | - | CSVGTVDEQFF | TGCAGCGTGGGGACCGTGGATGAGCAGTTCTTC